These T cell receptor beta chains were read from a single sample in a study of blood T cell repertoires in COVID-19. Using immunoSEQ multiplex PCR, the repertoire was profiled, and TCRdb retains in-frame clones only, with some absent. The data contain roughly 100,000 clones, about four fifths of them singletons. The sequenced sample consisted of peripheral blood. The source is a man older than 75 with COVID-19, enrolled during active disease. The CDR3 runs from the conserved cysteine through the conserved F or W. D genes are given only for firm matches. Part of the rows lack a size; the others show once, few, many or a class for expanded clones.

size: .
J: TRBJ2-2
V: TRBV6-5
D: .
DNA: TGTGCCAGCCGAGAGACGGGAGACACCGGGGAGCTGTTTTTT
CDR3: CASRETGDTGELFF

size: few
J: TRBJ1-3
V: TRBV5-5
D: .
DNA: TGTGCCAGCAGCTTGGATGGGGAGGGAAACACCATATATTTT
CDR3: CASSLDGEGNTIYF

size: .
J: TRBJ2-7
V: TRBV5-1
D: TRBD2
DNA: TGCGCCAGCAGCTTCCTGGGACTAGCGGGAGTCGAGCAGTACTTC
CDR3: CASSFLGLAGVEQYF

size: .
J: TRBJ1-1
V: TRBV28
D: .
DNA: TGTGCCAGCAGTGCCAGGGTTCCCACTGAAGCTTTCTTT
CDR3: CASSARVPTEAFF

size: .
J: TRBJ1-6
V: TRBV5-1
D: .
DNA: TGCGCCAGCAGCTTGCTACAGGGAGCCAGTTATAATTCACCCCTCCACTTT
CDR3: CASSLLQGASYNSPLHF

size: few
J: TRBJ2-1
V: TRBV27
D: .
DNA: TGTGCCAGCAGTTTACGAGCGGCGGGCGTCAATGAGCAGTTCTTC
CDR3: CASSLRAAGVNEQFF

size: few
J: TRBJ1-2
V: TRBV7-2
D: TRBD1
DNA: TGTGCCAGCAGCTCACGGACAGGGGATCGGGATGGCTACACCTTC
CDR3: CASSSRTGDRDGYTF

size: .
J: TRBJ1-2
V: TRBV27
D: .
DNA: TGTGCCAGCAGTTTAAACAGGAGAAACTATGGCTACACCTTC
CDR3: CASSLNRRNYGYTF

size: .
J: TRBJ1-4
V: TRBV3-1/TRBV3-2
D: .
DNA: TGTGCCAGCAGCCAAGATAAGGGGCGGAGAGGAGAAAAACTGTTTTTT
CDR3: CASSQDKGRRGEKLFF

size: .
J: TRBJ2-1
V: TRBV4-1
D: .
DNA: TGCGCCAGCAGCCAAGATCAGGCGGGCAATGAGCAGTTCTTC
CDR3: CASSQDQAGNEQFF

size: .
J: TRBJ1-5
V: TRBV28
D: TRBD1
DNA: TGTGCCAGCAAATCCCCGGGACAGGGATGGCATCAGCCCCAGCATTTT
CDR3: CASKSPGQGWHQPQHF

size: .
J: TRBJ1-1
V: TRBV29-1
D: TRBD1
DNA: TGCAGCGTCGGTAGGACAGGGGGCACTGAAGCTTTCTTT
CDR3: CSVGRTGGTEAFF

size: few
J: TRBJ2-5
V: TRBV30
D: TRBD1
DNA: TGTGCCTGGGGAAAGGGACAGGGAGGAGAGACCCAGTACTTC
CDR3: CAWGKGQGGETQYF

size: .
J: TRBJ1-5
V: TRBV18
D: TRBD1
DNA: TGTGCCAGCTCCGAGAAGGGACAGTACAATCAGCCCCAGCATTTT
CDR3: CASSEKGQYNQPQHF

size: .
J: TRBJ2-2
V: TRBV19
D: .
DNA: TGTGCCAGTAGTAATCTGGGGGCCACCGGGGAGCTGTTTTTT
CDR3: CASSNLGATGELFF